Below are 8 T cell receptor beta chains sequenced from a single sample in a study of cytomegalovirus exposure and HLA in healthy donors. The PCR ran on 60 Vbeta and 13 Jbeta primers. Sequencing was performed with immunoSEQ multiplex PCR; in TCRdb, only in-frame clones are kept and a portion is missing. The sample yields more than 200,000 clones, approximately 80% seen once. The sample comprised PBMCs. The receptors originated from a girl aged 5-17 years in good health and CMV-seronegative.

V gene TRBV18 combines with J gene TRBJ1-1; D is possibly TRBD1 (5 bases). The CDR3 is 14 amino acids. The germline CDR1 and CDR2 sequences are KGHSH and LQKENI. Between the trimmed V and J ends, which lost 0 bases and 7 bases, there was a span of 12 bases. For the CDR3, the DNA is TGTGCCAGCTCACCACCGAGAAAAGGGGTTGAAGCTTTCTTT. This sequence encodes CASSPPRKGVEAFF.

The V and J genes are TRBV9 and TRBJ2-3; 7 nucleotides agree with TRBD1. The CDR3 runs to 15 residues. Germline CDR1 and CDR2: SGDLS and YYNGEE. Trimming took 3 bases from V and 2 from J; bases not matched to a gene: 6. The CDR3 region has the DNA TGTGCCAGCAGCGATGTAGGACAGGCCACAGATACGCAGTATTTT. Its protein product is CASSDVGQATDTQYF.

The chain uses TRBV19 and TRBJ2-3; D might be TRBD2 (6 bases). Per the germline V gene, CDR1 is LNHDA and CDR2 is SQIVND (reference sequence). V was pared by 0 bases and J by 14 bases, with 15 bases between. The CDR3 length is 13 residues. The CDR3: CASSIEGTSNPYF. For the CDR3, the DNA is TGTGCCAGTAGTATAGAAGGGACTTCCAACCCGTATTTT.

The J gene is TRBJ1-1, the V gene TRBV30, with 10 bases identical to TRBD1. Germline CDR1 reads GTSNPN; CDR2 reads SVGIG (reference sequence). Trimming took 5 bases from V and 3 from J; bases not matched to a gene: 0. This CDR3 region has 12 residues. CDR3 residues: CAWDRGHTEAFF. As DNA, the CDR3 is TGTGCCTGGGACAGGGGGCACACTGAAGCTTTCTTT.

This rearrangement joins TRBV5-4 to TRBJ2-1; D may be TRBD2 (6 bases). Trimming took off 3 bases at V and 0 bases at J, with 13 bases between the two ends. CDR1 is SGHNT, CDR2 YYREEE, per germline (reference sequence). This CDR3 has 16 residues. The CDR3 nucleotides read TGTGCCAGCAGCTGGAGGGTAAGCCCCTCCTACAATGAGCAGTTCTTC. This sequence encodes CASSWRVSPSYNEQFF. Looking up the rest from reference TRBV5-4 and TRBJ2-1 gives the full variable domain: ETGVTQSPTHLIKTRGQQVTLRCSSQSGHNTVSWYQQALGQGPQFIFQYYREEENGRGNFPPRFSGLQFPNYSSELNVNALELDDSALYLCASSWRVSPSYNEQFFGPGTRLTVL.

This clone has more than one count but fewer than ten. This chain joins TRBV4-2 and TRBJ2-2; perhaps TRBD1 as D (5 bases). The germline V gene encodes CDR1 LGHNA and CDR2 YNFKEQ. The CDR3 extends over 18 amino acids. Trimming took 0 bases from V and 6 from J, leaving 20 bases between them. CDR3 sequence reads: CASSQEGGRSGWSGELFF. The CDR3 bases are TGTGCCAGCAGCCAAGAAGGTGGTAGGTCAGGGTGGTCCGGGGAGCTGTTTTTT.

This chain uses TRBV10-2 with TRBJ2-7; 8 bases agree with TRBD2. Trimming at V came to 3 bases and at J to 0 bases, leaving 4 bases not matched to a gene. The CDR3 runs 15 residues. Germline lookup yields CDR1 WSHSY and CDR2 SAAADI. DNA for the CDR3: TGCGCCAGCAGTGACCCGGGAGGGGACTCCTACGAGCAGTACTTC. Translation: CASSDPGGDSYEQYF.

The chain combines TRBV28 with TRBJ1-5, with D tentatively TRBD1 (6 bases). V was shortened by 6 bases and J by 9 bases, with 15 bases between the two germline ends. Germline values: CDR1 MDHEN, CDR2 SYDVKM. The CDR3 loop spans 13 amino acids. The CDR3 is CASRPGPGVPQHF. CDR3 coding DNA: TGTGCCAGCAGACCCGGACCAGGGGTGCCCCAGCATTTT.